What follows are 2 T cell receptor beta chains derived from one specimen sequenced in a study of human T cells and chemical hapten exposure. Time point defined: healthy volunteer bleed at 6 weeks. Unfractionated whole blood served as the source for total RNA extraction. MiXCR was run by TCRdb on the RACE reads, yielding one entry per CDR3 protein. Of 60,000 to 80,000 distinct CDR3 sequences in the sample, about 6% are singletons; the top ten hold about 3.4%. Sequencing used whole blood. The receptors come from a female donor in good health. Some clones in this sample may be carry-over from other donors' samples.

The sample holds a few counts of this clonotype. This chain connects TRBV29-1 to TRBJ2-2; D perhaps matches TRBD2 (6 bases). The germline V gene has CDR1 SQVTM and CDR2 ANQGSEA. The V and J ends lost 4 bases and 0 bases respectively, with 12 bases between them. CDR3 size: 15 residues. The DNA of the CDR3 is TGCAGCGTTGCTGGAGGGGTGCCGAACACCGGGGAGCTGTTTTTT. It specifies CSVAGGVPNTGELFF.

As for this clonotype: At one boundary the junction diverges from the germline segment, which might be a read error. The CDR3: CTSSQVPGALTDTQYF. The CDR3 DNA reads TGTACCAGCAGCCAAGTCCCAGGGGCCCTTACAGATACGCAGTATTTT. The chain combines TRBV3-1 with TRBJ2-3, with D possibly matching TRBD1 (6 bases). The CDR3 length is 16 residues. The germline V gene encodes CDR1 LGHDT and CDR2 YNNKEL (reference sequence).